The source of this TCR beta chain is a study of blood T cell repertoires in COVID-19. Study at large: The United States, Italy and Spain supplied acute and convalescent COVID-19 samples. PBMCs, B-cell-depleted T cells, or T cells provided the cDNA or gDNA that made up the material.

This CDR3 comprises 14 residues. Trimming pared 3 bases from V and 7 bases from J, leaving 16 bases between. Germline V gene sequence: CDR1 KGHSH, CDR2 LQKENI. In the original processing: How many nucleated cells were present was estimated from reference gene primer amplification. Data came from immunoSEQ multiplex PCR; TCRdb stores just in-frame clones and leaves some out. From that table come the V and J calls and clone size; the DNA was used to work out D and trimming. The table shows 65,000 or so clones, with over 75% occurring only once. The chain uses TRBV18 and TRBJ2-7; possible D gene TRBD2, 6 bases. The clonotype comes from a man of 80 years or more with acute or convalescent COVID-19. The sequenced sample was peripheral blood. CDR3 region: CASSPTVEGTEQYF. The CDR3 DNA reads TGTGCCAGCTCACCCACTGTGGAGGGAACGGAGCAGTACTTC.